The 5 T cell receptor beta chains below come from one sample, sequenced in a study of cytomegalovirus exposure and HLA in healthy donors. With 60 Vbeta and 13 Jbeta primers, the PCR was carried out. The assay was immunoSEQ multiplex PCR, and TCRdb's table has in-frame clones only and misses some. The profile covers some 160,000 clones, with approximately 80% appearing a single time and about 6.8% taken by the ten largest. The sequenced sample consisted of PBMCs. Every receptor here comes from a man in his forties or fifties in good health and CMV-seropositive.

This clone came up a few times. Here the CDR3 reads CASSQDSTVSTEAFF. The CDR3 region has the DNA TGTGCCAGCAGCCAAGATAGTACGGTAAGTACTGAAGCTTTCTTT. The V and J genes are TRBV4-2 and TRBJ1-1, with D uncertain. The CDR3 sequence is 15 residues long. Trimming removed 0 bases from V and 5 bases from J, with 13 bases in between. Germline V gene sequence: CDR1 LGHNA, CDR2 YNFKEQ.

This chain uses TRBV2 with TRBJ2-1; possibly TRBD2 for D (7 bases). The CDR3 is 15 amino acids. V was cut by 3 bases and J by 5 bases, with 14 bases left in between. Germline loops: CDR1 SNHLY, CDR2 FYNNEI. The DNA of the CDR3 is TGTGCCAGCAGTGATAGGGAGGGGGGGGACAATGAGCAGTTCTTC. Amino acids: CASSDREGGDNEQFF. Full variable domain (outside the CDR3, taken from reference TRBV2 and TRBJ2-1): EPEVTQTPSHQVTQMGQEVILRCVPISNHLYFYWYRQILGQKVEFLVSFYNNEISEKSEIFDDQFSVERPDGSNFTLKIRSTKLEDSAMYFCASSDREGGDNEQFFGPGTRLTVL.

The chain joins TRBV10-3 to TRBJ2-7, with D hard to call. Per germline, CDR1 ENHRY and CDR2 SYGVKD. Trimming stripped 7 bases from V and 0 bases from J, with 16 bases between. The length of the CDR3 is 15 residues. In DNA form, the CDR3 reads TGTGCCATCACTGATGGGTGGGCGAGCTCCTACGAGCAGTACTTC. This gives the protein CAITDGWASSYEQYF.

This chain uses TRBV29-1 with TRBJ1-1; no clear D. The germline V gene has CDR1 SQVTM and CDR2 ANQGSEA. This CDR3 region has 12 residues. V gave up 4 bases and J gave up 7 bases, with 13 bases separating them. Here the CDR3 DNA reads TGCAGCGTTGTACAAGGAGGACTTGAAGCTTTCTTT. This translates into CSVVQGGLEAFF.

The gene calls are TRBV27 and TRBJ2-3, with 10 bases matching TRBD2. V lost 6 bases, J lost 4 bases, and 10 bases stayed unmatched. Germline V CDR1 and CDR2: MNHEY, SMNVEV (reference sequence). This CDR3 is built from 16 residues. CDR3 sequence reads: CASRGLRAGGSDTQYF. In DNA form, the CDR3 reads TGTGCCAGCAGGGGATTAAGAGCGGGGGGGTCAGATACGCAGTATTTT.